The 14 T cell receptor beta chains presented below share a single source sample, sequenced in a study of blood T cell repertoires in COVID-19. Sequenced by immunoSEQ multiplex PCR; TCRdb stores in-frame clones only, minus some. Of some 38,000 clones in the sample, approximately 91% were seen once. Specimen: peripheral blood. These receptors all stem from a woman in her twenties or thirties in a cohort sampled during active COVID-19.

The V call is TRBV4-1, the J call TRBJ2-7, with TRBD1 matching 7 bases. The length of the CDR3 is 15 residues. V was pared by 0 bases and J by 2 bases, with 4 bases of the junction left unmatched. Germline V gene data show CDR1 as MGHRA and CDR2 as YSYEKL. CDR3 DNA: TGCGCCAGCAGCCAAGATCGGCAGGGGGCCTACGAGCAGTACTTC. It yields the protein CASSQDRQGAYEQYF.

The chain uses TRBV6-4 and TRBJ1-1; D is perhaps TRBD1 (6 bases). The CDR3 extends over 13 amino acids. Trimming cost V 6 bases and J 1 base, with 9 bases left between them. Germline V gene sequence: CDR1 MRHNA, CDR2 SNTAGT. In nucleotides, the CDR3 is TGTGCCAGCAGCTGGGACACGAACACTGAAGCTTTCTTT. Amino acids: CASSWDTNTEAFF.

The CDR3 nucleotides read TGTGCCACCCGGGACAGAGCATTCTATGGCTACACCTTC. Translated, it gives CATRDRAFYGYTF. This chain joins TRBV27 and TRBJ1-2; TRBD1 agrees at 7 bases. Trimming took 10 bases from V and 4 from J; bases not matched to a gene: 9. CDR1 and CDR2 from the germline V gene are MNHEY and SMNVEV (reference sequence). The CDR3 is made up of 13 amino acids.

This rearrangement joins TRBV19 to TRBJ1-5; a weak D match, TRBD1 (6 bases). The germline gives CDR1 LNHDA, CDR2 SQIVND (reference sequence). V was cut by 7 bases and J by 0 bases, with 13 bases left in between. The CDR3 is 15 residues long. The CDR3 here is CASTRTVYSNQPQHF. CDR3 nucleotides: TGTGCCAGTACCAGGACAGTTTATAGCAATCAGCCCCAGCATTTT. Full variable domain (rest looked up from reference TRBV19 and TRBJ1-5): DGGITQSPKYLFRKEGQNVTLSCEQNLNHDAMYWYRQDPGQGLRLIYYSQIVNDFQKGDIAEGYSVSREKKESFPLTVTSAQKNPTAFYLCASTRTVYSNQPQHFGDGTRLSIL.

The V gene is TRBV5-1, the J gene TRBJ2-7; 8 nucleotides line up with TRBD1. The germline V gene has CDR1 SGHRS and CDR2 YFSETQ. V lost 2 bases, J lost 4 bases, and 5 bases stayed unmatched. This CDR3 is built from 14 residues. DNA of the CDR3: TGCGCCAGCAGCTTCCGGGACAGGTTTTACGAGCAGTACTTC. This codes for CASSFRDRFYEQYF. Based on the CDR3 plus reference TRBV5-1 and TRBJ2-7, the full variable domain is KAGVTQTPRYLIKTRGQQVTLSCSPISGHRSVSWYQQTPGQGLQFLFEYFSETQRNKGNFPGRFSGRQFSNSRSEMNVSTLELGDSALYLCASSFRDRFYEQYFGPGTRLTVT.

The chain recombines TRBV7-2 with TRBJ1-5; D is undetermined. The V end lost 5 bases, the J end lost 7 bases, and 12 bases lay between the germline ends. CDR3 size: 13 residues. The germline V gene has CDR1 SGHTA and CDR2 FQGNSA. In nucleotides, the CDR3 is TGTGCCAGCAGCCAAAGGACTGGCCAGCCCCAGCATTTT. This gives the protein CASSQRTGQPQHF.

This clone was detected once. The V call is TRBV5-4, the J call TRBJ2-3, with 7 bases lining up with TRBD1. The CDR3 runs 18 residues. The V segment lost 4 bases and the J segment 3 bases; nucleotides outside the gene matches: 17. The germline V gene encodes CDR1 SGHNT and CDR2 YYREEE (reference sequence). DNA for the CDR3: TGTGCCAGCAGCACAAAGATACGGGGACAGCTCCTAACAGATACGCAGTATTTT. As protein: CASSTKIRGQLLTDTQYF.

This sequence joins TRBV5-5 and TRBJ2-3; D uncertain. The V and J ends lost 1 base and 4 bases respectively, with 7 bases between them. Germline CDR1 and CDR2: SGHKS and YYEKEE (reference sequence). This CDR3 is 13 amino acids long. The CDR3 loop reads CASSLLNSDTQYF. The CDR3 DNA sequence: TGTGCCAGCAGCTTGTTGAACTCAGATACGCAGTATTTT. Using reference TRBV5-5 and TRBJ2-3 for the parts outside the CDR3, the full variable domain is DAGVTQSPTHLIKTRGQQVTLRCSPISGHKSVSWYQQVLGQGPQFIFQYYEKEERGRGNFPDRFSARQFPNYSSELNVNALLLGDSALYLCASSLLNSDTQYFGPGTRLTVL.

CDR3 loop: CASSQDRKGANAGELFF. The CDR3 nucleotides are TGTGCCAGCAGCCAAGATAGAAAGGGGGCAAACGCCGGGGAGCTGTTTTTT. V is TRBV14 and J is TRBJ2-2; 7 bases match TRBD1. Germline CDR1 reads SGHDN; CDR2 reads FVKESK. The CDR3 is 17 amino acids. V dropped 0 bases and J dropped 6; count of bases not matched to a gene: 10.

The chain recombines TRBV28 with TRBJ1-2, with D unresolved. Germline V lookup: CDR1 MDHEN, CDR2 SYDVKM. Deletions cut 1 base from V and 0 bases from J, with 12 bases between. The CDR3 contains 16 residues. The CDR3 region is CASSLSPSLANYGYTF. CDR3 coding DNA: TGTGCCAGCAGTTTATCTCCGTCTTTAGCTAACTATGGCTACACCTTC.

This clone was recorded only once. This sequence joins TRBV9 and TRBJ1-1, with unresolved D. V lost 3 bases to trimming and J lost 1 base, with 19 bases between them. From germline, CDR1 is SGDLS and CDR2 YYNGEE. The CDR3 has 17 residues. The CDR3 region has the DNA TGTGCCAGCAGCGGCCACAGCTTTCGCACTGAGAACACTGAAGCTTTCTTT. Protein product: CASSGHSFRTENTEAFF.

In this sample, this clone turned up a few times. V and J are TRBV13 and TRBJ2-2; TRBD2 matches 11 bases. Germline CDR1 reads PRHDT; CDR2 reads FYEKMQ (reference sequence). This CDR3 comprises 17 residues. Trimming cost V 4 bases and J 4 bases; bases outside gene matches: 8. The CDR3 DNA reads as TGTGCCAGCAGCTCCTCACCGGGACTAGCGGTCACCGGGGAGCTGTTTTTT. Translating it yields CASSSSPGLAVTGELFF.

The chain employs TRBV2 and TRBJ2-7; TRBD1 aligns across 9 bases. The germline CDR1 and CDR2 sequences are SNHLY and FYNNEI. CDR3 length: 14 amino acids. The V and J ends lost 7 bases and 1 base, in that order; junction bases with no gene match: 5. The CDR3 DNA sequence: TGTGCCAGCACCCGGGACAGGGATTCCTACGAGCAGTACTTC. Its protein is CASTRDRDSYEQYF.

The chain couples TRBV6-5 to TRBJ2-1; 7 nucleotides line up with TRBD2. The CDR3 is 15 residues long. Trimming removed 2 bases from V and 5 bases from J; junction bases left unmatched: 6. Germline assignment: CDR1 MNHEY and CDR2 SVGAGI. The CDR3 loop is CASSYRRLADNEQFF. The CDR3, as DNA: TGTGCCAGCAGTTACCGCCGACTAGCCGACAATGAGCAGTTCTTC.